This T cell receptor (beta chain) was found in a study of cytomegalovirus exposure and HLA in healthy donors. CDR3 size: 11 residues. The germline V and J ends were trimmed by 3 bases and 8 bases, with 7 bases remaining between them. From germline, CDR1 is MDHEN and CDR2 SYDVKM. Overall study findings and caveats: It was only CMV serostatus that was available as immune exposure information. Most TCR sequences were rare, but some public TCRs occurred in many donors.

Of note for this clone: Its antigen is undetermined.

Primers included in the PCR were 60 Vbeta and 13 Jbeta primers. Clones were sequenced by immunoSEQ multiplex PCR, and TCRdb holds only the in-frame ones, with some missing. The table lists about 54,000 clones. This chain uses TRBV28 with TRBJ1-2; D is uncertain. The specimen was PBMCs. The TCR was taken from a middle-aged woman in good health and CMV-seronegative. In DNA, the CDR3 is TGTGCCAGCAGTTTGGCGGGGGGCTACACCTTC. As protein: CASSLAGGYTF.